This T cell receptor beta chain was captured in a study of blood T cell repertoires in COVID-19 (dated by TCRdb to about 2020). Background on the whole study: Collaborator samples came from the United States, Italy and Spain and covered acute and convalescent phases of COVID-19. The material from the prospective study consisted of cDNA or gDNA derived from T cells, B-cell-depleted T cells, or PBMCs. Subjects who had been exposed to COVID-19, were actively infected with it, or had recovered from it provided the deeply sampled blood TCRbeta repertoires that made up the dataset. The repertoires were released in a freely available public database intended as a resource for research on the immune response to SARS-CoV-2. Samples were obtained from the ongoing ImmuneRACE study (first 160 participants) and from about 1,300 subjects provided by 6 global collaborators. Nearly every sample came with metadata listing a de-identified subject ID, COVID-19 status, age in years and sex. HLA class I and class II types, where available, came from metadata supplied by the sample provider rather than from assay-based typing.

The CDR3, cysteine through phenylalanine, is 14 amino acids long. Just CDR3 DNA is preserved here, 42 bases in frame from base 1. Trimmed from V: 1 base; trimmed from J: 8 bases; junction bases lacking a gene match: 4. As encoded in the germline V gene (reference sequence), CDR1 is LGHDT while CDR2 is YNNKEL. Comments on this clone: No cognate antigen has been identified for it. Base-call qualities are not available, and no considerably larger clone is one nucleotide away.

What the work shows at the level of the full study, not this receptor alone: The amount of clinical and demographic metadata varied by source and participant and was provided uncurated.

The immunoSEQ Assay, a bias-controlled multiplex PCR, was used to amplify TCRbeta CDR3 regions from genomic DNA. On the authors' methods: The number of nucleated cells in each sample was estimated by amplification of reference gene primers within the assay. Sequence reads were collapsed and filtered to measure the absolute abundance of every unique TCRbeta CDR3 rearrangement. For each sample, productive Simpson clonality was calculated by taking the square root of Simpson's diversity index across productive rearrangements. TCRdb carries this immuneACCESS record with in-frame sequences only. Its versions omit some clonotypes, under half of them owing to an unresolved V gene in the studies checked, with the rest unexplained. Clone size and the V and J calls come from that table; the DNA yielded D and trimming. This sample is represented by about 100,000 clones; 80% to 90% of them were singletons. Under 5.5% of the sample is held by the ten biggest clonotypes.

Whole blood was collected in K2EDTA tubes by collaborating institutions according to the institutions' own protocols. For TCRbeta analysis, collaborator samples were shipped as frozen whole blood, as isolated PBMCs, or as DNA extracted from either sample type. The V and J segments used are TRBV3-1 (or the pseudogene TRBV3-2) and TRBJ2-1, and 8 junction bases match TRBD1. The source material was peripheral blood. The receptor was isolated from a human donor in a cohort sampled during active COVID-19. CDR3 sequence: CASSQGTGLDEQFF. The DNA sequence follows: TGTGCCAGCAGCCAAGGGACAGGGCTCGATGAGCAGTTCTTC.